This T cell receptor (beta chain) was sequenced for a study of T cells in Graves' hyperthyroidism and ophthalmopathy. Using RNA transcripts as the source, TCR beta CDR3 regions were amplified. A set of HTBI primers served as the primers for a first-round RT-PCR of the TCR CDR3. TCRdb ran MiXCR on the multiplex PCR reads and lists one entry per CDR3 protein. This sample has 130,000 to 150,000 distinct CDR3 sequences, with roughly a fifth found just once. Study results and caveats: For ophthalmopathy, model prediction preceded onset by a median about 6 months.

Patients were excluded for uncontrolled infection, other autoimmune disease, pregnancy or lactation. Diagnoses were established using clinical symptoms, serum thyroxine and TRAb, thyroid ultrasound and orbital computed tomography. The sample of blood was obtained at first hyperthyroidism diagnosis (before any ophthalmopathy symptoms). Unmatched junction bases numbered 9, after V lost 0 bases and J lost 7 bases. This CDR3 spans 17 amino acids. Germline CDR1 is LNHDA and CDR2 is SQIVND (reference sequence). This clonotype was recorded a few times. What it binds is unknown. The chain couples TRBV19 to TRBJ2-1, with 10 positions matching TRBD2. This TCR came from a woman aged 45 to 65 with Graves' hyperthyroidism that later progressed to Graves' ophthalmopathy. The sample was blood. The CDR3 nucleotides are TGTGCCAGTAGTATAGATCCAGCGGGAGGGCCTAAAAATGAGCAGTTCTTC. Protein product: CASSIDPAGGPKNEQFF.